Reported below is one TCR beta chain. The antigen is undetermined. Researchers prepared the TCRbeta library using unique molecular identifiers, the study reports. MiXCR, run by TCRdb on the PCR reads, gives a single entry per CDR3 protein. The table has 200,000 to 250,000 distinct CDR3 sequences, about 23% seen once. The source of the sample is a study of T-cell reconstitution after alpha-beta-depleted transplantation in children. Study results and caveats: Reportedly, only several hundred clones from non-depleted graft cells drove alpha-beta T-cell counts at about two months.

Losses at the gene ends were 3 bases for V and 6 bases for J; bases not matched to a gene: 7. The germline V gene has CDR1 SGHRS and CDR2 YFSETQ. The CDR3 spans 15 residues. The sample was PBMCs, taken before TCRalphabeta/CD19-depleted stem cell transplant. The chain links TRBV5-1 to TRBJ2-1; TRBD2 matches at 9 bases. This sequence was found in a girl aged 2-15 years with Fanconi anemia, due to receive a stem cell transplant. CDR3 loop: CASSWTSVVINEQFF. The CDR3 bases are TGCGCCAGCAGCTGGACTAGCGTCGTGATCAATGAGCAGTTCTTC.